Each of the 8 T cell receptor beta chains below was sequenced from the same sample in a study of blood T cell repertoires in COVID-19. Measured with immunoSEQ multiplex PCR; TCRdb has only the in-frame clones, and not every one. The sample has nearly 65,000 clones, about 86% seen once. The source material was peripheral blood. Every receptor here comes from a human donor in a cohort sampled during active COVID-19.

The chain combines TRBV7-2 with TRBJ2-3; 13 bases are shared with TRBD2. The CDR3 is 17 residues long. V lost 5 bases and J lost 2; bases outside the gene matches: 7. CDR1 is SGHTA, CDR2 FQGNSA, per germline. The DNA for the CDR3 is TGTGCCAGCAGCCCGCTTACTAGCGGGGGGGCCACAGATACGCAGTATTTT. Translation: CASSPLTSGGATDTQYF.

The chain couples TRBV9 to TRBJ1-4; D not resolved. This CDR3 has 13 amino acids. CDR1 SGDLS and CDR2 YYNGEE come from the germline V gene. Trimming stripped 3 bases from V and 8 bases from J, with 11 bases between. CDR3 region: CASSGVTGEKLFF. The CDR3 DNA sequence: TGTGCCAGCAGCGGCGTTACGGGGGAAAAACTGTTTTTT.

This chain joins TRBV6-4 and TRBJ2-1; TRBD2 matches at 7 bases. Germline-derived CDR1 and CDR2 are MRHNA and SNTAGT. The trim removed 3 bases at V and 7 bases at J, leaving 12 bases unmatched. The CDR3 sequence is 16 residues long. In nucleotides, the CDR3 is TGTGCCAGCAGTGAAAATTTTAGGGGAGGGCGGAATGAGCAGTTCTTC. Its translation: CASSENFRGGRNEQFF.

The chain is built from TRBV30 and TRBJ1-6; tentative D call: TRBD1 (6 bases). V was trimmed by 1 base and J by 6 bases, leaving 7 bases between them. Germline V gene sequence: CDR1 GTSNPN, CDR2 SVGIG (reference sequence). The CDR3 consists of 13 residues. The CDR3 is CAWSGQVNSPLHF. The CDR3 DNA reads TGTGCCTGGAGTGGACAGGTTAATTCACCCCTCCACTTT. The full variable domain, rest sourced from reference TRBV30 and TRBJ1-6, is SQTIHQWPATLVQPVGSPLSLECTVEGTSNPNLYWYRQAAGRGLQLLFYSVGIGQISSEVPQNLSASRPQDRQFILSSKKLLLSDSGFYLCAWSGQVNSPLHFGNGTRLTVT.

On this clone: This sample includes further DNA sequences coding for the same CDR3. The chain carries TRBV6-5 and TRBJ2-5, with D tentatively TRBD1 (5 bases). Trimming pared 0 bases from V and 2 bases from J, leaving 13 bases between. CDR3 size: 16 residues. Germline CDR1 reads MNHEY; CDR2 reads SVGAGI. The CDR3 sequence is CASSYSGPRAQETQYF. CDR3 bases: TGTGCCAGCAGTTACTCGGGGCCACGAGCGCAAGAGACCCAGTACTTC.

This chain uses TRBV30 with TRBJ1-3; D is possibly TRBD1 (5 bases). Germline values: CDR1 GTSNPN, CDR2 SVGIG (reference sequence). V was shortened by 1 base and J by 0 bases, with 10 bases between the two germline ends. This CDR3 spans 15 amino acids. CDR3 bases: TGTGCCTGGAGTGGACAGATAATCTCTGGAAACACCATATATTTT. It yields the protein CAWSGQIISGNTIYF.

This chain joins TRBV19 and TRBJ1-1; D may be TRBD1 (5 bases). Germline loops: CDR1 LNHDA, CDR2 SQIVND (reference sequence). Trimming pared 7 bases from V and 7 bases from J, leaving 16 bases between. The CDR3 is 13 amino acids. CDR3 coding DNA: TGTGCCAGTAATAAACAGGATCAACTTGAAGCTTTCTTT. It encodes CASNKQDQLEAFF.

The V gene is TRBV7-9, the J gene TRBJ2-7; TRBD2 aligns across 12 bases. The CDR3 covers 13 residues. CDR1 SEHNR and CDR2 FQNEAQ come from the germline V gene (reference sequence). Written as DNA, the CDR3 is TGTGCTACTAGCGGGGGGCTCCCCTACGAGCAGTACTTC. Translated, it gives CATSGGLPYEQYF. Drawing the rest from reference TRBV7-9 and TRBJ2-7, the complete variable domain is DTGVSQNPRHKITKRGQNVTFRCDPISEHNRLYWYRQTLGQGPEFLTYFQNEAQLEKSRLLSDRFSAERPKGSFSTLEIQRTEQGDSAMYLCATSGGLPYEQYFGPGTRLTVT.